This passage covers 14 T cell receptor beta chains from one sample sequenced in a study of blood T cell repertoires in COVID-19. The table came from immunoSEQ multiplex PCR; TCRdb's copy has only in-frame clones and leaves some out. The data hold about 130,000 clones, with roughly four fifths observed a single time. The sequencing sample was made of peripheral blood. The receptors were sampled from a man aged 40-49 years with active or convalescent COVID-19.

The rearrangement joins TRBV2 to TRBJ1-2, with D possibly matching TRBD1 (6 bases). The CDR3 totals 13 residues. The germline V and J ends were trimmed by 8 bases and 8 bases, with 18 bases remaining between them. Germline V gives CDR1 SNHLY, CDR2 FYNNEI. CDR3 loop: CASLKEQGTGYTF. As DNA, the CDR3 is TGTGCCAGCTTAAAAGAACAGGGTACGGGCTACACCTTC.

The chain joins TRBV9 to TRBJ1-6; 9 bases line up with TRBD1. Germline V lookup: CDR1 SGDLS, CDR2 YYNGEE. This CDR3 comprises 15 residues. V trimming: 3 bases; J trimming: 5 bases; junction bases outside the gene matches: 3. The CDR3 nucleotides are TGTGCCAGCAGCGAACAGGGGGCCGATAATTCACCCCTCCACTTT. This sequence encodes CASSEQGADNSPLHF.

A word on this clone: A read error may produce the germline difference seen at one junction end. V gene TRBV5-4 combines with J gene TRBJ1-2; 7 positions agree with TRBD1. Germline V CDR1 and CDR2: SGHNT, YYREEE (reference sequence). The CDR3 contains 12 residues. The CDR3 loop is CASSFPGRTGLF. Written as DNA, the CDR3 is TGTGCCAGCAGCTTCCCAGGTAGGACAGGCCTCTTC.

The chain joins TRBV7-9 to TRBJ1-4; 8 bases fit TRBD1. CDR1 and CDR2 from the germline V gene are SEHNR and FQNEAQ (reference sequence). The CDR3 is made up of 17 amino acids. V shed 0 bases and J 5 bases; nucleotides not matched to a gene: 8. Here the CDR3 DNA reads TGTGCCAGCAGCTTAGCGCGAGGACAGGGCTGGAATGAAAAACTGTTTTTT. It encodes CASSLARGQGWNEKLFF.

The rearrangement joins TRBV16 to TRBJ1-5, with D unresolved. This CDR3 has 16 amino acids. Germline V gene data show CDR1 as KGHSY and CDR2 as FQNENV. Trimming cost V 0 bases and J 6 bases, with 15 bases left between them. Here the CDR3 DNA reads TGTGCCAGCAGCCAATCCTATGGGCAGAACGCTCAGCCCCAGCATTTT. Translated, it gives CASSQSYGQNAQPQHF.

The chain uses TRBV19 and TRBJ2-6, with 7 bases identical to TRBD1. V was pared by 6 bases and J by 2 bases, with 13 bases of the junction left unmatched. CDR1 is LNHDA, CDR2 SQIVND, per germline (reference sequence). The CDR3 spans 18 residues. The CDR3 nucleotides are TGTGCCAGTAGAACCCGGGACAGAACTTCGACTGGGGCCAACGTCCTGACTTTC. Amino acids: CASRTRDRTSTGANVLTF.

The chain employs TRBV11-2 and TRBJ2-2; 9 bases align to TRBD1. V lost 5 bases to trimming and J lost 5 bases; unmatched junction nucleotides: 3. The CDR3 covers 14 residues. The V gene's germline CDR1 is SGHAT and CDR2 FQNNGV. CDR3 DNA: TGTGCCAGCAGCCGGGACAGGGCAACCGGGGAGCTGTTTTTT. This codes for CASSRDRATGELFF.

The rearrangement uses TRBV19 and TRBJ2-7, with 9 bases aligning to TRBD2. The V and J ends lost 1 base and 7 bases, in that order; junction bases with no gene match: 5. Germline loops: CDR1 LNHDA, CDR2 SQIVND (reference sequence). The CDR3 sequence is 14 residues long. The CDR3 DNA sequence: TGTGCCAGTAGTATAGGCGGGGGGGCCTGGGAGCAGTACTTC. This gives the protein CASSIGGGAWEQYF.

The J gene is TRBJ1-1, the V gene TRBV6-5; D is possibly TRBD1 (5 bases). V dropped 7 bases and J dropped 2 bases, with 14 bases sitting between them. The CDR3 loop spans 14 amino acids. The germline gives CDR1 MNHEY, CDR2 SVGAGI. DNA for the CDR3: TGTGCCAGCACCACCGGGGGACCCAACACTGAAGCTTTCTTT. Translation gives CASTTGGPNTEAFF.

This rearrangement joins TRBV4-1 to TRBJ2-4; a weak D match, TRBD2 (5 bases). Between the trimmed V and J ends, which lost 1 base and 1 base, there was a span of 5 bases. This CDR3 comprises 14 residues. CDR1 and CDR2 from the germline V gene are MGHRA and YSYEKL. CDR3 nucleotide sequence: TGCGCCAGCAGCCAAGGGGAGGCCAAAAACATTCAGTACTTC. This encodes CASSQGEAKNIQYF.

CDR3 nucleotides: TGTGCCTGGAGAGCCCTACAGGGGGTTACCGGTAATGAGCAGTTCTTC. Translated: CAWRALQGVTGNEQFF. V gene TRBV30 combines with J gene TRBJ2-1, with 8 bases lining up with TRBD1. CDR3 size: 16 residues. The V and J ends lost 3 bases and 7 bases, in that order; junction bases with no gene match: 14. The germline CDR1 and CDR2 sequences are GTSNPN and SVGIG (reference sequence). Based on the CDR3 plus reference TRBV30 and TRBJ2-1, the full variable domain is SQTIHQWPATLVQPVGSPLSLECTVEGTSNPNLYWYRQAAGRGLQLLFYSVGIGQISSEVPQNLSASRPQDRQFILSSKKLLLSDSGFYLCAWRALQGVTGNEQFFGPGTRLTVL.

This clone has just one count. The CDR3 DNA reads as TGTGCCAGCAGTGAGGGCATCCCCTACGAGCAGTACTTC. Amino acid sequence: CASSEGIPYEQYF. The genes are TRBV2 and TRBJ2-7; D gene ambiguous. V lost 3 bases, J lost 2 bases, and 8 bases lay in between. This CDR3 is 13 amino acids long. Germline V gene data show CDR1 as SNHLY and CDR2 as FYNNEI.

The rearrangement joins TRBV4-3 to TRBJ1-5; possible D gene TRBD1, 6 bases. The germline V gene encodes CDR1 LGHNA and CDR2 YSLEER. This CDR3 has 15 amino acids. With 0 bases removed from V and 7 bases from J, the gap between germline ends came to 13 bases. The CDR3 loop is CASSQDGRGDQPQHF. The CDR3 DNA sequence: TGCGCCAGCAGCCAAGATGGCAGGGGAGACCAGCCCCAGCATTTT.

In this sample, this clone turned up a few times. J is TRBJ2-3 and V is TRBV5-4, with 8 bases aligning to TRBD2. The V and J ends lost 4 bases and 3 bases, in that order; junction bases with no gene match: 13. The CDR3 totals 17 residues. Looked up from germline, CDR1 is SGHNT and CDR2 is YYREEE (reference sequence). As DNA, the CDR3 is TGTGCCAGCAGCCTTGGGGGGGCGGGGGGCCTAACAGATACGCAGTATTTT. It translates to CASSLGGAGGLTDTQYF.